This T cell receptor beta chain was obtained from a study of blood T cell repertoires in COVID-19 (dated by TCRdb to 2020 to 2021). For context, the study as a whole: Samples from collaborators originated in the United States, Italy and Spain and spanned both the acute and convalescent phases of COVID-19. Where available, HLA class I and class II types were taken from metadata supplied by the sample provider and were not determined by assay-based typing. The samples were drawn from the first 160 participants of the ongoing ImmuneRACE study and from over 950 subjects provided by 6 global collaborators. Subjects who had been exposed to COVID-19, were actively infected with it, or had recovered from it provided the deeply sampled blood TCRbeta repertoires that made up the dataset. Nearly every sample came with metadata listing a de-identified subject ID, COVID-19 status, age in years and sex. The prospective study material was composed of cDNA or gDNA derived from T cells, B-cell-depleted T cells, or PBMCs. The repertoires were released in a freely available public database meant as a resource for research on the immune response to SARS-CoV-2. What the authors observed across the whole study: The quantity of clinical and demographic metadata differed by source and by participant and was supplied without curation.

Collaborating institutions collected whole blood in K2EDTA tubes following their own protocols. For TCRbeta analysis, collaborators shipped samples as frozen whole blood, isolated PBMCs, or DNA extracted from either of those sample types. As encoded in the germline V gene (reference sequence), CDR1 is LGHDT while CDR2 is YNNKEL. The CDR3 runs 15 amino acids, cysteine and phenylalanine included. Of the read, only the CDR3 DNA is kept; its 45 bases are in frame from base 1. Trimming removed 2 bases from V and 2 bases from J, leaving 13 bases between the germline ends. TCRbeta CDR3 regions were amplified from genomic DNA by means of the immunoSEQ Assay, a bias-controlled multiplex PCR. The authors processed their data as follows. The number of nucleated cells in each sample was estimated from the amplification of reference gene primers within the assay. To quantify the absolute abundance of each unique TCRbeta CDR3 rearrangement, sequence reads were collapsed and filtered. For each sample, productive Simpson clonality was calculated as the square root of Simpson's diversity index over productive rearrangements. TCRdb carries this immuneACCESS record with in-frame sequences only. Its versions omit some clonotypes, under half of them owing to an unresolved V gene in the studies checked, with the rest unexplained. The V and J calls and clone size come from that table; D and trimming were worked out from the DNA. The sample yields 120,000 or so clones; 88% were counted once. Approximately 8.1% of the sample rests with the top ten.

As to this clone: The target of this receptor is not known. No much larger clonotype is one base removed from it; base qualities were not supplied.

The chain employs TRBV3-1 (or the pseudogene TRBV3-2) and TRBJ2-7; TRBD1 could be the D gene, as 5 bases match. Specimen: peripheral blood. This receptor was obtained from a man aged 50-60 years with acute or convalescent COVID-19. The CDR3 has the sequence CASSQQGISPYEQYF. The DNA sequence is given as TGTGCCAGCAGCCAACAGGGAATAAGCCCCTACGAGCAGTACTTC.